A selection of T cell receptor beta chains follows, all from one sample in a study of T cell repertoires in cytomegalovirus infection. From the reads, TCRdb called clonotypes with MiXCR, one entry per CDR3 protein. The sample lists about 210,000 distinct CDR3 sequences, about 7% occurring once. What was sequenced was PBMCs. Source of these receptors: a human donor in good health (CMV status not recorded). Some clones in this sample may be carry-over from other donors' samples. Both conserved end residues are part of each CDR3. Each record gives: V gene, J gene, D gene, clone size, CDR3 protein, CDR3 DNA. D genes are given only for firm matches. The size entry is marked missing in some rows and otherwise reads once, few, many or a size class.

TRBV7-2	TRBJ2-1	NA	many	CAVGLRQYNEQFF	TGTGCCGTGGGGTTACGTCAGTACAATGAGCAGTTCTTC
TRBV28	TRBJ2-7	NA	many	CASSYSQGSYEQYF	TGTGCCAGCAGTTATAGTCAGGGCTCCTACGAGCAGTACTTC
TRBV5-4	TRBJ1-2	TRBD1	NA	CASSPTGRGLSASYGYTF	TGTGCCAGCAGCCCGACAGGGAGGGGTTTATCGGCAAGCTATGGCTACACCTTC
TRBV7-2	TRBJ1-1	TRBD1	many	CASSGKQGVTEAFF	TGTGCCAGCAGCGGAAAACAGGGGGTCACTGAAGCTTTCTTT
TRBV12-3/TRBV12-4	TRBJ2-5	NA	NA	CASSTYRAPLQETQYF	TGTGCCAGCAGTACGTACCGGGCCCCCCTCCAAGAGACCCAGTACTTC
TRBV19	TRBJ2-7	TRBD1	many	CASSVEGTGGIHEQYF	TGTGCCAGTAGTGTCGAAGGGACAGGGGGCATCCACGAGCAGTACTTC
TRBV5-1	TRBJ1-3	NA	many	CASSEGRLPENTIYF	TGCGCCAGCAGCGAGGGACGCCTACCGGAAAACACCATATATTTT
TRBV7-2	TRBJ2-5	NA	many	CASSLEGGWGAETQYF	TGTGCCAGCAGCTTAGAAGGCGGTTGGGGTGCGGAGACCCAGTACTTC
TRBV2	TRBJ2-3	NA	many	CATKKDGLENTQYF	TGTGCCACCAAGAAGGATGGTCTTGAGAATACGCAGTATTTT
TRBV12-3/TRBV12-4	TRBJ2-1	TRBD2	many	CASSPPGLADYNEQFF	TGTGCCAGCAGTCCCCCGGGACTAGCGGACTACAATGAGCAGTTCTTC
TRBV29-1	TRBJ2-7	NA	many	CSVEVPPYEQYF	TGCAGCGTTGAAGTGCCGCCCTACGAGCAGTACTTC
TRBV19	TRBJ1-1	NA	NA	CASTMRGGTEAFF	TGTGCCAGCACCATGCGGGGGGGCACTGAAGCTTTCTTT
TRBV7-9	TRBJ1-1	NA	many	CASSLNVGTEAFF	TGTGCCAGCAGCTTGAACGTCGGCACTGAAGCTTTCTTT
TRBV7-2	TRBJ1-1	TRBD1	many	CASSLNSDRGHTEAFF	TGTGCCAGCAGCTTAAATTCGGACAGGGGGCACACTGAAGCTTTCTTT
TRBV15	TRBJ2-5	TRBD1	few	CATSGGQKETQYF	TGTGCCACCAGCGGGGGACAGAAAGAGACCCAGTACTTC
TRBV2	TRBJ2-5	NA	many	CASKGTAPRYF	TGTGCCAGCAAGGGCACGGCCCCACGGTACTTC
TRBV7-2	TRBJ2-1	NA	many	CASSLADRIWRGNEQFF	TGTGCCAGCAGCTTAGCGGACAGGATATGGCGGGGCAATGAGCAGTTCTTC
TRBV6-5	TRBJ2-1	NA	many	CASSLTDRLTYNEQFF	TGTGCCAGCAGTCTTACGGACCGGTTGACCTACAATGAGCAGTTCTTC
TRBV7-9	TRBJ1-5	NA	many	CASSLAAGSNQPQHF	TGTGCCAGCAGCTTAGCCGCGGGTAGCAATCAGCCCCAGCATTTT
TRBV7-8	TRBJ2-1	TRBD2	many	CASSSGGADNEQFF	TGTGCCAGCAGTTCCGGGGGGGCGGACAATGAGCAGTTCTTC
TRBV29-1	TRBJ1-2	TRBD1	NA	CSVADRVYYGYTF	TGCAGCGTGGCCGACAGGGTATACTATGGCTACACCTTC
TRBV6-6	TRBJ1-5	NA	NA	CASSYRPPTGSFNQPQHF	TGTGCCAGCAGTTACCGACCCCCGACAGGCAGTTTTAATCAGCCCCAGCATTTT
TRBV7-2	TRBJ1-1	NA	many	CASSLEPDNPEAFF	TGTGCCAGCAGCTTGGAACCTGACAACCCTGAAGCTTTCTTT
TRBV7-8	TRBJ1-1	NA	many	CASSPRALMNTEAFF	TGTGCCAGCAGCCCTCGGGCATTAATGAACACTGAAGCTTTCTTT
TRBV7-6	TRBJ2-7	TRBD1	many	CASSLPGQNYEQYF	TGTGCCAGCAGCTTACCGGGACAGAACTACGAGCAGTACTTC
TRBV7-2	TRBJ2-5	NA	many	CASSLGQIQETQYF	TGTGCCAGCAGCTTAGGCCAGATTCAAGAGACCCAGTACTTC
TRBV28	TRBJ2-1	NA	many	CASSLGRGPIYNEQFF	TGTGCCAGCAGTTTAGGGCGGGGGCCTATTTACAATGAGCAGTTCTTC
TRBV6-2/TRBV6-3	TRBJ1-5	NA	many	CASLGRPSFDQPQHF	TGTGCCAGCCTGGGCAGGCCCTCTTTTGATCAGCCCCAGCATTTT
TRBV7-9	TRBJ2-3	NA	many	CASSSVVDTQYF	TGTGCCAGCAGCTCCGTGGTAGATACGCAGTATTTT
TRBV7-2	TRBJ2-3	TRBD1	many	CASDKQGGMFITDTQYF	TGTGCCAGCGATAAACAGGGGGGCATGTTTATCACAGATACGCAGTATTTT
TRBV20-1	TRBJ1-2	NA	few	CSARESLTHGYTF	TGCAGTGCTAGAGAATCTCTCACCCACGGCTACACCTTC
TRBV5-1	TRBJ1-5	NA	few	CASSLTSGISQPQHF	TGCGCCAGCAGCTTGACCTCAGGGATAAGTCAGCCCCAGCATTTT
TRBV29-1	TRBJ2-4	TRBD2	many	CSVEMASGGLRAKNIQYF	TGCAGCGTTGAAATGGCTAGCGGGGGACTAAGAGCCAAAAACATTCAGTACTTC
TRBV20-1	TRBJ1-1	TRBD1	many	CSGQGGTEAFF	TGCAGTGGACAGGGGGGCACTGAAGCTTTCTTT
TRBV7-9	TRBJ2-3	TRBD2	few	CASSLVTSGGAEDTQYF	TGTGCCAGCAGCTTAGTTACCAGCGGGGGGGCTGAAGATACGCAGTATTTT
TRBV7-2	TRBJ1-1	NA	many	CASSVAPGTRNTEAFF	TGTGCCAGCAGCGTCGCCCCCGGGACACGGAACACTGAAGCTTTCTTT
TRBV7-2	TRBJ2-2	TRBD1	many	CASSLRQGTGELFF	TGTGCCAGCAGCTTAAGACAGGGGACCGGGGAGCTGTTTTTT
TRBV6-5	TRBJ2-5	NA	NA	CASSYVGLGAQETQYF	TGTGCCAGCAGTTACGTAGGGCTAGGGGCCCAAGAGACCCAGTACTTC
TRBV3-1	TRBJ1-5	NA	NA	CASSPRQARNQPQHF	TGTGCCAGCAGCCCTCGACAGGCCCGCAATCAGCCCCAGCATTTT
TRBV6-2/TRBV6-3	TRBJ1-5	NA	many	CASSYSSIRGNQPQHF	TGTGCCAGCAGTTACTCGAGTATTAGAGGCAATCAGCCCCAGCATTTT
TRBV6-1	TRBJ2-5	TRBD2	many	CASSRTSTSGGGETQYF	TGTGCCAGCAGCCGAACCTCGACTAGCGGGGGGGGGGAGACCCAGTACTTC
TRBV4-2	TRBJ1-1	NA	NA	CASSSGTLNTEAFF	TGTGCCAGCAGCTCAGGGACCTTGAACACTGAAGCTTTCTTT
TRBV29-1	TRBJ1-3	NA	many	CSVVSGTSSGNTIYF	TGCAGCGTTGTGTCAGGGACGAGCTCTGGAAACACCATATATTTT
TRBV28	TRBJ1-5	NA	many	CASSFVTAISNQPQHF	TGTGCCAGCAGTTTCGTGACAGCCATTAGCAATCAGCCCCAGCATTTT
TRBV23-1	TRBJ2-3	NA	many	CASSQTRGITDTQYF	TGCGCCAGCAGTCAAACGAGGGGTATAACAGATACGCAGTATTTT
TRBV14	TRBJ1-6	TRBD1	many	CASSPKGQGASPLHF	TGTGCCAGCAGCCCGAAAGGACAGGGGGCTTCACCCCTCCACTTT
TRBV4-1	TRBJ1-5	NA	NA	CASSQGDPNNQPQHF	TGCGCCAGCAGCCAAGGGGATCCAAACAATCAGCCCCAGCATTTT
TRBV5-4	TRBJ2-3	NA	many	CASSWGLPTDTQYF	TGTGCCAGCAGCTGGGGGCTACCCACAGATACGCAGTATTTT